This TCR beta chain was obtained from a study of blood T cell repertoires in COVID-19. Some clones are missing from TCRdb's copy, which holds only in-frame ones; the method was immunoSEQ multiplex PCR. In the table there are more than 200,000 clones, approximately 82% of which are singletons. V was shortened by 3 bases and J by 0 bases, with 20 bases between the two germline ends. Germline values: CDR1 SGHDN, CDR2 FVKESK. This CDR3 comprises 18 residues. This chain uses TRBV14 with TRBJ1-1; tentative D call: TRBD1 (6 bases). This sequence was found in a woman over 75 with active or convalescent COVID-19. What was sequenced was peripheral blood. The CDR3 DNA sequence: TGTGCCAGCAGCCATTCCGTCGTATCAGGGGCGATGAACACTGAAGCTTTCTTT. Protein product: CASSHSVVSGAMNTEAFF.